What follows are 29 T cell receptor beta chains derived from one specimen sequenced in a study of T cells in tuberculosis. The method was immunoSEQ multiplex PCR; TCRdb's version includes in-frame clones alone and lacks a portion of them. The data contain under 50,000 clones, roughly 95% of them singletons. The time point was: new active TB diagnosis, blood taken before or within 7 days of starting treatment. The sample consisted of PBMCs, taken at tuberculosis diagnosis. These TCRs come from an adult with tuberculosis.

The chain recombines TRBV5-1 with TRBJ2-1; maybe TRBD1 (7 bases). Trimming shortened V by 4 bases and J by 3 bases, and 14 bases separated the two germline ends. The length of the CDR3 is 15 residues. Germline V CDR1 and CDR2: SGHRS, YFSETQ. Here the CDR3 reads CASSTAGGSYNEQFF. The CDR3 nucleotides read TGCGCCAGCAGCACGGCAGGGGGGAGCTACAATGAGCAGTTCTTC.

In its sample, this clone was seen a few times. The V and J genes are TRBV6-5 and TRBJ2-7, with 8 bases that match TRBD2. The V gene's germline CDR1 is MNHEY and CDR2 SVGAGI. The CDR3 has 15 amino acids. Losses at the gene ends were 2 bases for V and 2 bases for J; bases not matched to a gene: 5. CDR3 nucleotides: TGTGCCAGCAGTTACAGCGCCGGGGGGGCCTACGAGCAGTACTTC. Its protein product is CASSYSAGGAYEQYF.

The rearrangement joins TRBV29-1 to TRBJ2-1; TRBD2 aligns across 12 bases. CDR1 is SQVTM and CDR2 is ANQGSEA in the germline V gene. The trim removed 5 bases at V and 14 bases at J, leaving 10 bases unmatched. CDR3 length: 13 amino acids. CDR3 amino acids: CSVRPSGGGLEFF. The DNA for the CDR3 is TGCAGCGTTCGTCCTAGCGGGGGGGGCCTGGAGTTCTTC.

J is TRBJ2-7 and V is TRBV7-2, with 9 bases that match TRBD2. This CDR3 has 14 amino acids. Trimming cost V 6 bases and J 2 bases; bases outside gene matches: 5. CDR1 and CDR2 from the germline V gene are SGHTA and FQGNSA. The CDR3 protein is CASSLSGGPYEQYF. The DNA of the CDR3 is TGTGCCAGCAGTCTTAGCGGGGGTCCCTACGAGCAGTACTTC.

The chain carries TRBV7-2 and TRBJ2-1; 10 bases are a match to TRBD1. V shed 1 base, J shed 15 bases, and the junction held 12 bases outside the gene matches. This CDR3 comprises 15 residues. The germline CDR1 and CDR2 sequences are SGHTA and FQGNSA. The DNA for the CDR3 is TGTGCCAGCAGCTTAGATGGGACAGGGGCCCGGTTTTGGTTCTTC. Translating it yields CASSLDGTGARFWFF.

The V and J genes are TRBV29-1 and TRBJ2-3; D unresolved. Germline V gene lookup returns CDR1 SQVTM and CDR2 ANQGSEA. This CDR3 spans 14 amino acids. The V end lost 2 bases, the J end lost 2 bases, and 11 bases lay between the germline ends. The CDR3 loop is CSVEKRYDTDTQYF. In DNA, the CDR3 is TGCAGCGTTGAAAAACGGTACGACACAGATACGCAGTATTTT.

The chain uses TRBV5-1 and TRBJ1-2; D gene ambiguous. Germline values: CDR1 SGHRS, CDR2 YFSETQ. Trimming pared 0 bases from V and 4 bases from J, leaving 10 bases between. This CDR3 spans 14 amino acids. The chain's CDR3 is CASSLDTVPYGYTF. The CDR3 nucleotides read TGCGCCAGCAGCTTGGATACAGTCCCCTATGGCTACACCTTC.

The CDR3 DNA is TGTGCCAGCAGTTACTCGGGAGGCGGCGAGCAGTACTTC. It yields the protein CASSYSGGGEQYF. This chain links TRBV6-5 with TRBJ2-7; TRBD2 might be the D (6 bases). The CDR3 consists of 13 residues. V lost 0 bases and J 6 bases, leaving 9 bases between the germline ends. CDR1 is MNHEY, CDR2 SVGAGI, per germline.

The chain combines TRBV6-4 with TRBJ2-3; TRBD2 is a possible D gene (6 bases). Germline loops: CDR1 MRHNA, CDR2 SNTAGT. The CDR3 sequence is 14 residues long. Trimming removed 4 bases from V and 0 bases from J, with 8 bases in between. In DNA form, the CDR3 reads TGTGCCAGCAGTGCCGGGACTAGCACAGATACGCAGTATTTT. Its translation is CASSAGTSTDTQYF.

J is TRBJ1-6 and V is TRBV2, with TRBD1 as a possible D gene (6 bases). This CDR3 comprises 14 residues. V dropped 7 bases and J dropped 5 bases, with 12 bases sitting between them. Germline V lookup: CDR1 SNHLY, CDR2 FYNNEI. The chain's CDR3 is CASTLTGNNSPLHF. The CDR3 bases are TGTGCCAGCACTTTAACAGGGAATAATTCACCCCTCCACTTT.

This chain joins TRBV18 and TRBJ2-5, with 11 bases matching TRBD2. Germline CDR1 reads KGHSH; CDR2 reads LQKENI. The CDR3 sequence is 15 residues long. J was trimmed by 2 bases and V by 6 bases; bases with no gene match: 5. CDR3 in amino acids: CASSLLAGGQETQYF. The CDR3 DNA is TGTGCCAGCTCTCTTCTAGCGGGGGGACAAGAGACCCAGTACTTC.

The CDR3 coding sequence is TGCAGCGTTGACAACAGGCTCAACAATGAGCAGTTCTTC. Residues: CSVDNRLNNEQFF. The chain employs TRBV29-1 and TRBJ2-1; maybe TRBD1 (5 bases). V was shortened by 3 bases and J by 5 bases, with 11 bases between the two germline ends. Germline values: CDR1 SQVTM, CDR2 ANQGSEA. The CDR3 extends over 13 amino acids.

The rearrangement uses TRBV1 and TRBJ1-3; the D segment call TRBD1 is taken from the table without a DNA check. TRBV1 is recorded as a pseudogene. The CDR3 is made up of 19 amino acids. In DNA, the CDR3 is TGCACCAGCAGCGAATACAGGGAGTTTCGTCTCGGCTCTGGAAACACCATATATTTT. Translated: CTSSEYREFRLGSGNTIYF.

The chain links TRBV7-2 to TRBJ2-1, with D possibly matching TRBD1 (6 bases). CDR3 size: 15 residues. V lost 5 bases to trimming and J lost 4 bases, with 15 bases between them. The germline gives CDR1 SGHTA, CDR2 FQGNSA. CDR3 sequence: CASSRVGQGYNEQFF. The CDR3 nucleotides read TGTGCCAGCAGCCGGGTAGGGCAGGGGTACAATGAGCAGTTCTTC.

V gene TRBV9 combines with J gene TRBJ2-5, with D possibly TRBD2 on 6 matching bases. CDR1 is SGDLS, CDR2 YYNGEE, per germline. The V gene lost 4 bases and the J gene lost 3 bases, with 16 bases spanning the gap. This CDR3 has 15 amino acids. CDR3 protein: CASSQGGGAKETQYF. The DNA of the CDR3 is TGTGCCAGCAGCCAAGGAGGCGGGGCAAAAGAGACCCAGTACTTC.

The chain carries TRBV19 and TRBJ1-1, with D perhaps matching TRBD1 (6 bases). Germline CDR1 LNHDA, CDR2 SQIVND (reference sequence). Deletions cut 5 bases from V and 4 bases from J, with 17 bases between. This CDR3 region has 15 residues. CDR3 amino acids: CASSEYRALATEAFF. The DNA for the CDR3 is TGTGCCAGTAGTGAATACAGGGCTTTGGCCACTGAAGCTTTCTTT.

V is TRBV14 and J is TRBJ2-7; TRBD2 agrees at 8 bases. Trimming at V came to 4 bases and at J to 0 bases, leaving 5 bases not matched to a gene. The CDR3 length is 15 residues. Germline CDR1 and CDR2: SGHDN and FVKESK. In nucleotides, the CDR3 is TGTGCCAGCAGCCTTACGGGGGGGCTCTCCTACGAGCAGTACTTC. Amino acids: CASSLTGGLSYEQYF.

The chain has TRBV5-1 and TRBJ2-3; D might be TRBD1 (5 bases). The CDR3 is 16 amino acids. The germline V and J ends were trimmed by 4 bases and 0 bases, with 15 bases remaining between them. From germline, CDR1 is SGHRS and CDR2 YFSETQ. The DNA for the CDR3 is TGCGCCAGCAGCGAAGTAGGTGGGGCTAGCACAGATACGCAGTATTTT. Protein: CASSEVGGASTDTQYF.

This chain joins TRBV19 and TRBJ2-5; TRBD2 aligns across 13 bases. J was trimmed by 4 bases and V by 9 bases; bases with no gene match: 23. This CDR3 is 20 amino acids long. The germline CDR1 and CDR2 sequences are LNHDA and SQIVND (reference sequence). The CDR3 loop reads CASPPPSGLAGKPEVETQYF. Written as DNA, the CDR3 is TGTGCCAGCCCTCCGCCCTCGGGACTAGCGGGGAAACCGGAGGTAGAGACCCAGTACTTC.

The chain joins TRBV7-9 to TRBJ1-4; D not certain. Trimming pared 1 base from V and 5 bases from J, leaving 8 bases between. The length of the CDR3 is 14 residues. Germline lookup yields CDR1 SEHNR and CDR2 FQNEAQ (reference sequence). The CDR3 region has the DNA TGTGCCAGCAGCTTAGTCGCAGTAAATGAAAAACTGTTTTTT. Its translation: CASSLVAVNEKLFF.

J is TRBJ1-1 and V is TRBV25-1; no definite D call. V was clipped by 3 bases and J by 1 base, with 15 bases between them. The CDR3 consists of 16 residues. Germline V gene lookup returns CDR1 MGHDK and CDR2 SYGVNS. CDR3 sequence: CASSDMIEVGNTEAFF. The CDR3 coding sequence is TGTGCCAGCAGTGACATGATTGAGGTTGGGAACACTGAAGCTTTCTTT.

In its sample, this clone was seen once. This chain's CDR3 is CASSNRGSNYEQYF. The CDR3 DNA sequence: TGTGCCAGCAGTAACAGGGGTAGTAACTACGAGCAGTACTTC. The rearrangement joins TRBV28 to TRBJ2-7; 7 bases line up with TRBD1. This CDR3 is 14 amino acids long. Germline trimming cut 5 bases from V and 3 bases from J; bases unmatched to any gene: 7. Germline V gene data show CDR1 as MDHEN and CDR2 as SYDVKM.

The chain links TRBV7-8 to TRBJ2-1; the match to TRBD1 covers 8 bases. V gave up 1 base and J gave up 4 bases; unmatched junction bases: 15. The CDR3 extends over 19 amino acids. Germline V lookup: CDR1 SGHVS, CDR2 FQNEAQ. The CDR3 region has the DNA TGTGCCAGCAGCTTAGATCAGGGGGCGGCAGCAAGGACGTACAATGAGCAGTTCTTC. It codes for CASSLDQGAAARTYNEQFF.

J is TRBJ1-2 and V is TRBV27; possible D gene TRBD1, 5 bases. This CDR3 region has 12 residues. The germline V gene encodes CDR1 MNHEY and CDR2 SMNVEV (reference sequence). Trimming removed 5 bases from V and 6 bases from J, with 10 bases in between. CDR3 sequence reads: CASSGGANGYTF. The CDR3 coding sequence is TGTGCCAGCAGTGGAGGGGCGAATGGCTACACCTTC.

This clone has only one observation. This rearrangement joins TRBV28 to TRBJ1-3, with 7 nucleotides matching TRBD1. This CDR3 is built from 17 residues. V shed 5 bases, J shed 0 bases, and the junction held 10 bases outside the gene matches. CDR1 and CDR2 from the germline V gene are MDHEN and SYDVKM. The DNA for the CDR3 is TGTGCCAGCAGTCCCCGAAAGGACAGGAGCTCTGGAAACACCATATATTTT. Translation gives CASSPRKDRSSGNTIYF. The full variable domain, rest sourced from reference TRBV28 and TRBJ1-3, is DVKVTQSSRYLVKRTGEKVFLECVQDMDHENMFWYRQDPGLGLRLIYFSYDVKMKEKGDIPEGYSVSREKKERFSLILESASTNQTSMYLCASSPRKDRSSGNTIYFGEGSWLTVV.

This clone appeared a single time. This chain joins TRBV27 and TRBJ1-2; a possible D gene is TRBD1 (6 bases). Germline assignment: CDR1 MNHEY and CDR2 SMNVEV (reference sequence). V lost 3 bases and J lost 0, with 8 bases in between. This CDR3 comprises 14 residues. The CDR3 reads CASSLSGANYGYTF. CDR3 sequence (DNA): TGTGCCAGCAGTTTGTCAGGGGCTAACTATGGCTACACCTTC.

The chain links TRBV5-1 to TRBJ1-1; no clear D. The CDR3 consists of 14 residues. CDR1 SGHRS and CDR2 YFSETQ come from the germline V gene. The V end lost 4 bases, the J end lost 2 bases, and 12 bases lay between the germline ends. The CDR3 sequence: CASSLPTGNTEAFF. The CDR3 DNA reads TGCGCCAGCAGCCTCCCCACGGGTAACACTGAAGCTTTCTTT.

The chain uses TRBV5-1 and TRBJ1-1, with D uncertain. Germline V gene sequence: CDR1 SGHRS, CDR2 YFSETQ. The CDR3 length is 15 residues. The V gene lost 1 base and the J gene lost 1 base, with 11 bases spanning the gap. CDR3 loop: CASSLLRVANTEAFF. The CDR3 DNA is TGCGCCAGCAGCTTGTTGCGGGTGGCGAACACTGAAGCTTTCTTT.

This chain uses TRBV18 with TRBJ1-6; D possibly corresponds to TRBD1 (5 bases). Germline CDR1 KGHSH, CDR2 LQKENI. This CDR3 is 15 amino acids long. Deletions cut 2 bases from V and 5 bases from J, with 10 bases between. CDR3 in DNA: TGTGCCAGCTCACCAGCCCAGGGTGATAATTCACCCCTCCACTTT. Its protein is CASSPAQGDNSPLHF.